The clone carrying this TCR beta chain was recorded once. No antigen is known for it. Researchers used the Oncomine TCR Beta short-read assay to sequence DNA from cultured CD4+ T cells. TCRdb re-called the PCR reads through MiXCR, storing one row per CDR3 protein. The table records fewer than 15,000 distinct CDR3 sequences, around 80% of them present only once. The data were taken from a study of vaccination and CD4 T cells after COVID-19. Across the whole study: Every culture used as a control got a CEFX pool, an HIV-1 Nef pool, or no peptide.

The treatment: roughly ten-day PBMC culture with coronavirus spike peptide pools or control peptides (ViraFEST assay). The sequenced sample was CD4+ T cells from blood, cultured in vitro. The sequence came from a human donor who had recovered from COVID-19.

This chain's CDR3 is CASSEQGVGHQPQHF. CDR3 coding DNA: TGTGCCAGCAGTGAACAGGGAGTGGGGCATCAGCCCCAGCATTTT. The rearrangement joins TRBV6-2 or TRBV6-3 to TRBJ1-5; possible D gene TRBD1, 6 bases. Trimming shortened V by 5 bases and J by 5 bases, and 16 bases separated the two germline ends. Germline CDR1 and CDR2: MNHEY and SVGEGT. This CDR3 comprises 15 residues.